The 31 T cell receptor beta chains below were found in one sample sequenced in a study of blood T cells in healthy people across ages. The use of a sample-barcoded 5' primer and a J-beta primer mix characterized a second PCR of about 7 to 12 cycles. A single record per CDR3 protein comes from TCRdb applying MiXCR to the 5' RACE reads. The data hold fewer than 1,200,000 distinct CDR3 sequences, with approximately 26% observed a single time. The sample was also reused in another study, on T cells of mothers and their children.

Sequenced sample: blood. Every receptor here comes from a girl aged 2 to 9 in good health.

The count of this clonotype is one. V and J are TRBV12-3 or TRBV12-4 and TRBJ2-5; possibly TRBD2 for D (6 bases). V dropped 1 base and J dropped 5 bases, with 14 bases sitting between them. The CDR3 runs to 15 residues. CDR3 sequence reads: CASSLVGGRRETQYF. DNA for the CDR3: TGTGCCAGCAGTTTAGTCGGTGGGAGGAGGGAGACCCAGTACTTC.

This rearrangement joins TRBV29-1 to TRBJ2-7; TRBD1 aligns across 9 bases. Trimming at V came to 6 bases and at J to 3 bases, leaving 12 bases not matched to a gene. Germline V gene sequence: CDR1 SQVTM, CDR2 ANQGSEA. CDR3 length: 15 amino acids. Written as DNA, the CDR3 is TGCAGCGTCGCCCTAATGGGACAGGGCGACTACGAGCAGTACTTC. Protein product: CSVALMGQGDYEQYF.

The chain's CDR3 is CASSERRPDTQYF. The CDR3, as DNA: TGTGCCAGCTCGGAGAGACGACCAGATACGCAGTATTTT. The chain links TRBV28 to TRBJ2-3; D is unresolved. The CDR3 consists of 13 residues. V was pared by 8 bases and J by 4 bases, with 13 bases between. Germline V CDR1 and CDR2: MDHEN, SYDVKM.

This clonotype was counted a few times. The chain recombines TRBV5-1 with TRBJ2-5, with a possible D match to TRBD2 (6 bases). CDR1 SGHRS and CDR2 YFSETQ come from the germline V gene. V was cut by 5 bases and J by 5 bases, with 19 bases left in between. This CDR3 is built from 15 residues. CDR3 bases: TGCGCCAGCAGATCCGCAGGCGGGGCGCAGGAGACCCAGTACTTC. Protein product: CASRSAGGAQETQYF. Full variable domain (remainder filled in from reference TRBV5-1 and TRBJ2-5): KAGVTQTPRYLIKTRGQQVTLSCSPISGHRSVSWYQQTPGQGLQFLFEYFSETQRNKGNFPGRFSGRQFSNSRSEMNVSTLELGDSALYLCASRSAGGAQETQYFGPGTRLLVL.

About this clonotype itself: Relative to the germline gene, one junction end is altered; a read error may explain this. The chain uses TRBV24-1 and TRBJ2-5; the match to TRBD2 covers 7 bases. TRBJ2-1 explains the end of the DNA better; the J call may be wrong. Germline CDR1 and CDR2: KGHDR and SFDVKD. CDR3 length equals 15 residues. The CDR3 spells CAASDWTSSYNEQFF. The CDR3 coding sequence is TGTGCCGCCAGTGATTGGACTAGCTCCTACAATGAGCAGTTCTTC.

This clonotype has more than one count but fewer than ten. The V gene is TRBV27, the J gene TRBJ1-2; possible D gene TRBD1, 6 bases. This CDR3 is 15 amino acids long. Per germline, CDR1 MNHEY and CDR2 SMNVEV (reference sequence). Between the trimmed V and J ends, which lost 5 bases and 6 bases, there was a span of 19 bases. As DNA, the CDR3 is TGTGCCAGCAGTCTTGCGGGGGGGCTTGTTCATGGCTACACCTTC. Residues: CASSLAGGLVHGYTF.

In this sample, this clonotype turned up a few times. Germline and junction disagree at one end, which may indicate a read error. This chain joins TRBV29-1 and TRBJ2-5, with 8 bases aligning to TRBD1. CDR3 length: 13 residues. The germline gives CDR1 SQVTM, CDR2 ANQGSEA. For the CDR3, the DNA is TGCAGCGTCGCACAGGGGGTTGGGGAGACCCAGCACTTC. Its protein is CSVAQGVGETQHF. The full variable domain, rest sourced from reference TRBV29-1 and TRBJ2-5, is SAVISQKPSRDICQRGTSLTIQCQVDSQVTMMFWYRQQPGQSLTLIATANQGSEATYESGFVIDKFPISRPNLTFSTLTVSNMSPEDSSIYLCSVAQGVGETQHFGPGTRLLVL.

This clonotype has more than one count but fewer than ten. The rearrangement links TRBV7-3 to TRBJ2-5; 9 bases match TRBD2. The J call may be wrong; the DNA end is better matched by TRBJ2-1. The CDR3 consists of 14 residues. CDR1 and CDR2 from the germline V gene are SGHTA and FQGTGA. The CDR3 reads CASSSGLAPSEQFF. For the CDR3, the DNA is TGTGCCAGCAGCTCGGGACTAGCCCCGTCGGAGCAGTTCTTC.

This clonotype was seen only a few times. CDR3 sequence: CASGLVLDRGHPNTEAFF. The CDR3 bases are TGTGCTAGTGGTTTGGTTTTGGACAGGGGGCACCCGAACACTGAAGCTTTCTTT. The chain recombines TRBV12-5 with TRBJ1-1; 11 nucleotides agree with TRBD1. V lost 0 bases, J lost 1 base, and 7 bases stayed unmatched. This CDR3 contains 18 residues. Germline CDR1 LGHNT, CDR2 FRNRAP.

Only a few counts were recorded for this clonotype. The chain employs TRBV7-2 and TRBJ2-1; the D gene is possibly TRBD2 (6 bases). CDR3 length: 17 residues. CDR1 is SGHTA, CDR2 FQGNSA, per germline. With 5 bases removed from V and 8 bases from J, the gap between germline ends came to 25 bases. The CDR3 DNA follows: TGTGCCAGCAGCCCCCGGCGGGGTCGGCCGGGTGTGGATGAGCAGTTCTTC. Translating it yields CASSPRRGRPGVDEQFF.

This clonotype was picked up a small number of times. This rearrangement joins TRBV12-3 or TRBV12-4 to TRBJ2-7; D is possibly TRBD2 (5 bases). Trimming stripped 2 bases from V and 6 bases from J, with 8 bases between. This CDR3 has 12 amino acids. The DNA for the CDR3 is TGTGCCAGCAGTTTAACTAGGCTCGAGCAGTACTTC. This encodes CASSLTRLEQYF.

This clonotype was detected only a few times. CDR3 nucleotide sequence: TGTGCCAGCAGCCAGCCTAATTCCTACGAGCAGTACTTC. This gives the protein CASSQPNSYEQYF. This sequence joins TRBV14 and TRBJ2-7; no firm D call. Trimming left V 3 bases short and J 1 base short, with 7 bases between. CDR1 is SGHDN, CDR2 FVKESK, per germline. The CDR3 has 13 residues.

V and J are TRBV3-1 and TRBJ1-5; D is perhaps TRBD1 (5 bases). This CDR3 is built from 15 residues. V dropped 1 base and J dropped 6 bases, with 13 bases sitting between them. Germline-derived CDR1 and CDR2 are LGHDT and YNNKEL (reference sequence). This chain's CDR3 is CASSQGKGWVQPQHF. The CDR3 DNA follows: TGTGCCAGCAGCCAAGGCAAGGGGTGGGTTCAGCCCCAGCATTTT.

This clonotype has a handful of counts. The chain has TRBV20-1 and TRBJ2-1, with D maybe TRBD2 (5 bases). The CDR3 runs 14 residues. From germline, CDR1 is DFQATT and CDR2 SNEGSKA (reference sequence). V was trimmed by 6 bases and J by 2 bases, leaving 14 bases between them. The CDR3 loop reads CSAIPGNPYNEQFF. The CDR3 DNA reads TGCAGTGCCATCCCCGGGAACCCCTACAATGAGCAGTTCTTC.

The rearrangement joins TRBV11-2 to TRBJ2-2; 8 positions match TRBD2. The trim removed 1 base at V and 7 bases at J, leaving 14 bases unmatched. CDR1 is SGHAT, CDR2 FQNNGV, per germline. The CDR3 extends over 18 amino acids. The CDR3 loop is CASSLAWRGRTFSGELFF. The CDR3, as DNA: TGTGCCAGCAGCTTAGCTTGGCGCGGGAGGACTTTCAGCGGGGAGCTGTTTTTT.

The chain has TRBV5-1 and TRBJ2-7; 7 positions match TRBD2. V gave up 1 base and J gave up 5 bases; unmatched junction bases: 9. The germline V gene has CDR1 SGHRS and CDR2 YFSETQ. This CDR3 region has 15 residues. For the CDR3, the DNA is TGCGCCAGCAGCTTGACAGGACTCGCGGGGGACGAGCAGTACTTC. Its translation is CASSLTGLAGDEQYF.

The chain uses TRBV20-1 and TRBJ2-5; 12 positions match TRBD2. The end of the DNA is better explained by TRBJ2-7, so the J call may be wrong. This CDR3 has 15 residues. Germline V gene lookup returns CDR1 DFQATT and CDR2 SNEGSKA (reference sequence). In nucleotides, the CDR3 is TGCAGTGCTACCCAGGGACTAGCGGGTTCCTACGAGCAGTACTTC. This encodes CSATQGLAGSYEQYF.

This clonotype was picked up a small number of times. V usage is TRBV5-1 and J usage is TRBJ2-5; D is unclear. The CDR3 totals 16 residues. The germline gives CDR1 SGHRS, CDR2 YFSETQ. V lost 0 bases and J 1 base, leaving 13 bases between the germline ends. In DNA, the CDR3 is TGCGCCAGCAGCTTGGTTGCGGTACAGCTCCAAGAGACCCAGTACTTC. Its translation is CASSLVAVQLQETQYF.

Only a few counts were recorded for this clonotype. V usage is TRBV7-4 and J usage is TRBJ2-7, with a possible D match to TRBD2 (6 bases). The CDR3 extends over 14 amino acids. Trimming took off 3 bases at V and 6 bases at J, with 15 bases between the two ends. The V gene's germline CDR1 is SGHVT and CDR2 SQSDAQ. DNA for the CDR3: TGTGCCAGCAGCTTCTGGCGGGATGAAGGCGAGCAGTACTTC. This encodes CASSFWRDEGEQYF.

This clonotype has a handful of counts. A read error may produce the germline difference seen at one junction end. The chain uses TRBV28 and TRBJ2-1, with D uncertain. The CDR3 covers 17 residues. Per the germline V gene, CDR1 is MDHEN and CDR2 is SYDVKM. The CDR3 DNA sequence: TGTGCCAGCAGTAACGACCTCGGTCAACTAAAACCCGGTGAGCTGTTCTTC. Amino acids: CASSNDLGQLKPGELFF.

The genes are TRBV6-5 and TRBJ2-1; D is unresolved. In germline, CDR1 is MNHEY, CDR2 SVGAGI. Between the trimmed V and J ends, which lost 0 bases and 8 bases, there was a span of 11 bases. The CDR3 has 14 residues. The CDR3 DNA reads as TGTGCCAGCAGTTACTCCCCACGCACAGATGAGCAGTTCTTC. Amino acid sequence: CASSYSPRTDEQFF.

This clonotype turned up a few times. The chain combines TRBV6-5 with TRBJ1-2; TRBD1 might be the D (6 bases). V lost 8 bases, J lost 5 bases, and 12 bases lay in between. CDR1 and CDR2 from the germline V gene are MNHEY and SVGAGI. CDR3 length equals 12 residues. This CDR3 is CASAGGLYGYTF. CDR3 bases: TGTGCCAGCGCGGGGGGGCTATATGGCTACACCTTC.

This clonotype came up a few times. Germline is not matched at one junction end, which may reflect a read error. The V call is TRBV7-9, the J call TRBJ2-5, with 7 positions matching TRBD2. The DNA matches TRBJ2-1 better at its end, which makes the J call doubtful. Germline V lookup: CDR1 SEHNR, CDR2 FQNEAQ (reference sequence). The CDR3 sequence is 14 residues long. The CDR3 DNA reads TGTGCCAGCAGCGTAGCGGGCCTATACAATGAGCAGTTCTTC. This gives the protein CASSVAGLYNEQFF.

With regard to this clonotype: At one end, the junction sequence differs from germline, possibly due to a read error. The chain carries TRBV10-3 and TRBJ2-1, with D perhaps matching TRBD2 (6 bases). This CDR3 contains 13 residues. Germline assignment: CDR1 ENHRY and CDR2 SYGVKD. The CDR3 DNA reads as TGTGCCGTCAGTGGCGGGGTCTACAATGAGCAGTTCTTC. Residues: CAVSGGVYNEQFF.

The CDR3 loop is CASSINRGYEQYF. The DNA for the CDR3 is TGTGCCAGCAGCATAAACAGGGGATACGAGCAGTACTTC. This chain links TRBV28 with TRBJ2-5, with TRBD1 matching over 7 bases. The DNA end lines up better with TRBJ2-7; the J call may be wrong. CDR3 length equals 13 residues. In germline, CDR1 is MDHEN, CDR2 SYDVKM.

As DNA, the CDR3 is TGCAGCGTTGAGGGGTTGGGCGAGCAGTTCTTC. Translation gives CSVEGLGEQFF. The chain employs TRBV29-1 and TRBJ2-1; D is undetermined. CDR3 length equals 11 residues. Trimming stripped 3 bases from V and 10 bases from J, with 10 bases between. Germline loops: CDR1 SQVTM, CDR2 ANQGSEA.

This clonotype was observed a few times. The rearrangement links TRBV5-5 to TRBJ2-1; D is unclear. The CDR3 has 12 residues. V was cut by 0 bases and J by 8 bases, with 6 bases left in between. CDR1 SGHKS and CDR2 YYEKEE come from the germline V gene (reference sequence). CDR3 protein: CASSLEIYEQFF. The CDR3 DNA reads as TGTGCCAGCAGCTTGGAGATCTATGAGCAGTTCTTC.

This clonotype was counted only a few times. The V and J genes are TRBV7-9 and TRBJ2-1; 8 nucleotides align to TRBD2. The CDR3 sequence is 18 residues long. The germline V gene has CDR1 SEHNR and CDR2 FQNEAQ (reference sequence). V lost 3 bases and J lost 2; bases outside the gene matches: 12. This CDR3 is CASSFLSGGLLTYNEQFF. In DNA, the CDR3 is TGTGCCAGCAGCTTTTTAAGCGGGGGACTACTCACCTACAATGAGCAGTTCTTC.

This sequence joins TRBV7-3 and TRBJ2-1; D is unresolved. This CDR3 comprises 13 residues. CDR1 is SGHTA and CDR2 is FQGTGA in the germline V gene. V lost 2 bases, J lost 6 bases, and 8 bases lay in between. CDR3 sequence: CASSLVPTNEQFF. The CDR3 DNA reads as TGTGCCAGCAGCTTAGTCCCGACCAATGAGCAGTTCTTC.

This clonotype was detected once. CDR3 region: CASSFSRLKDSLRNYEQYF. DNA for the CDR3: TGCGCCAGCAGCTTTTCCCGACTTAAAGACAGCCTGCGAAACTACGAGCAGTACTTC. This chain connects TRBV5-1 to TRBJ2-7; a weak D match, TRBD1 (5 bases). Germline loops: CDR1 SGHRS, CDR2 YFSETQ. This CDR3 is 19 amino acids long. V shed 2 bases and J shed 3 bases, with 27 bases lying between them. Supplemented by reference TRBV5-1 and TRBJ2-7, the full variable domain reads KAGVTQTPRYLIKTRGQQVTLSCSPISGHRSVSWYQQTPGQGLQFLFEYFSETQRNKGNFPGRFSGRQFSNSRSEMNVSTLELGDSALYLCASSFSRLKDSLRNYEQYFGPGTRLTVT.

In its sample, this clonotype was seen a few times. The chain links TRBV6-5 to TRBJ2-5; D tentatively reads TRBD1 or TRBD2 (5 bases each). V lost 2 bases, J lost 2 bases, and 24 bases lay in between. Per germline, CDR1 MNHEY and CDR2 SVGAGI. The CDR3 contains 19 residues. The CDR3 DNA is TGTGCCAGCAGTTACACGATTCTGGGGCGGGCCCCTCCACAAGAGACCCAGTACTTC. This encodes CASSYTILGRAPPQETQYF.